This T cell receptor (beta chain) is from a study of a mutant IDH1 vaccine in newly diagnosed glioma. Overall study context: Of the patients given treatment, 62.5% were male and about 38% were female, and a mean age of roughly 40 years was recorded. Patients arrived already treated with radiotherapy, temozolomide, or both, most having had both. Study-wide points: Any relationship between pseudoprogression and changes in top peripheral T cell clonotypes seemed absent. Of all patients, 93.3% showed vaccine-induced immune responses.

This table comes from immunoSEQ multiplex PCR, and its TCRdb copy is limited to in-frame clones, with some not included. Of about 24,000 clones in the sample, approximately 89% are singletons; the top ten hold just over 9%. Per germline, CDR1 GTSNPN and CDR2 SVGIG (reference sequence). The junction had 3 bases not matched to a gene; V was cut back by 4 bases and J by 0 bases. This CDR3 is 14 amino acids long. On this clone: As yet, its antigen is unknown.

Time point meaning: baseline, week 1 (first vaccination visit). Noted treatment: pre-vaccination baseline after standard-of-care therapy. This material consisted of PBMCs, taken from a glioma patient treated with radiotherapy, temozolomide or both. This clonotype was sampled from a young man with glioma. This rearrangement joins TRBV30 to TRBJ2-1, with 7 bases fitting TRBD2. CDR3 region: CAWTQRGSYNEQFF. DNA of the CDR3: TGTGCCTGGACCCAGCGGGGCTCCTACAATGAGCAGTTCTTC. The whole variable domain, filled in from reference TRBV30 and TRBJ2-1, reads SQTIHQWPATLVQPVGSPLSLECTVEGTSNPNLYWYRQAAGRGLQLLFYSVGIGQISSEVPQNLSASRPQDRQFILSSKKLLLSDSGFYLCAWTQRGSYNEQFFGPGTRLTVL.